Listed below are T cell receptor beta chains from one sample, sequenced in a study of shared clonotypes between healthy human individuals. The table came from immunoSEQ multiplex PCR; TCRdb's copy has only in-frame clones and leaves some out. The data hold 2 million to 3 million clones, with over 85% observed a single time. The sample consisted of naive CD4+ T cells from PBMCs. These TCRs come from a man in his late teens or twenties in good health. Some clones in this sample may be carry-over from other donors' samples. The CDR3 runs from the conserved cysteine through the conserved F or W. The order of the fields is clone size, V gene, J gene, CDR3 length, CDR3 protein. A clone size is listed for some rows: how often the clone was seen (once, few, many), or a class if it is expanded.

size: few
V: TRBV6-5
J: TRBJ1-5
length: 13
CDR3: CASSPIAAQPQHF

size: .
V: TRBV19
J: TRBJ2-2
length: 14
CDR3: CASRSTGGDGELFF

size: .
V: TRBV18
J: TRBJ2-2
length: 14
CDR3: CASSPGTTTGELFF

size: .
V: TRBV28
J: TRBJ1-2
length: 15
CDR3: CASTSPGAGPYGYTF

size: .
V: TRBV28
J: TRBJ2-7
length: 14
CDR3: CASRPPLEAHEQYF

size: .
V: TRBV4-2
J: TRBJ2-1
length: 21
CDR3: CASSQIDVGLAGGGSYNEQFF

size: .
V: TRBV6-1
J: TRBJ1-1
length: 14
CDR3: CASSVKQGWTEAFF

size: .
V: TRBV7-8
J: TRBJ2-7
length: 16
CDR3: CASSRGTGDFNDEQYF

size: once
V: TRBV5-4
J: TRBJ2-2
length: 17
CDR3: CASSPAGLASNTGELFF

size: .
V: TRBV18
J: TRBJ2-7
length: 17
CDR3: CASSPWTGGPGSYEQYF